This T cell receptor beta chain was identified in a study of blood T cell repertoires in COVID-19. Study context: The origin of the acute and convalescent COVID-19 samples was the United States, Italy and Spain.

CDR1 and CDR2 from the germline V gene are ENHRY and SYGVKD. The CDR3 has 14 residues. The trim removed 3 bases at V and 13 bases at J, leaving 14 bases unmatched. Profiled with immunoSEQ multiplex PCR; TCRdb holds only in-frame clones, not every one. The table has 180,000 or so clones, 70% to 80% seen once. This clone was seen only a few times. Sequenced material: PBMCs or T cells enriched from blood (not recorded which). This TCR derives from a man in his fifties or sixties who had been exposed to COVID-19. The chain couples TRBV10-3 to TRBJ2-7; 8 bases match TRBD1. The CDR3 nucleotides read TGTGCCATCAGTGACCAATCAAACCGGGACAGGAGCTACTTC. Translated: CAISDQSNRDRSYF.